These 7 T cell receptor beta chains came from one sample sequenced in a study of CD8+ T cells in alopecia areata (dated by TCRdb to the late 2010s). The time point label, read with the paper, signifies: less than 25 weeks on oral tofacitinib. Taken with the paper, the label for treatment or condition translates to: oral pan-JAK inhibitor, 5-10 mg twice daily. The receptor library was made with the immunoSEQ multiplex PCR assay. RNA was extracted from all samples and reverse transcribed into cDNA, which served as template for TCR sequencing. The table was pulled from immuneACCESS by TCRdb, which kept in-frame rearrangements only. Such tables lose some clones; where checked, under half of the loss comes from unresolved V genes, and the rest has no known cause. For this sample the table gives 150,000 to 200,000 clones, of which around 60% were detected only once. 11% to 15% of the sample is in the top ten clones.

The sample in question was CD4+ T cells sorted from blood, obtained at week 24, from a patient treated with tofacitinib. These receptors were collected from a human donor with alopecia areata.

The chain has TRBV6-5 and TRBJ2-5, with unresolved D. Trimming removed 5 bases at V and 2 bases at J, with 12 bases between. This CDR3 is built from 14 residues. From germline, CDR1 is MNHEY and CDR2 SVGAGI. The CDR3 DNA sequence: TGTGCCAGCAGTCCCTTTGCACTGCAAGAGACCCAGTACTTC. This gives the protein CASSPFALQETQYF.

This chain joins TRBV15 and TRBJ2-1; TRBD1 matches 9 bases. Trimming removed 7 bases from V and 5 bases from J; junction bases left unmatched: 6. Germline V gene sequence: CDR1 LNHNV, CDR2 YYDKDF (reference sequence). CDR3 length: 14 amino acids. The CDR3 DNA sequence: TGTGCCACCAATGACAGGGGGTACCACAATGAGCAGTTCTTC. This codes for CATNDRGYHNEQFF. The whole variable domain, remainder taken from reference TRBV15 and TRBJ2-1, is DAMVIQNPRYQVTQFGKPVTLSCSQTLNHNVMYWYQQKSSQAPKLLFHYYDKDFNNEADTPDNFQSRRPNTSFCFLDIRSPGLGDTAMYLCATNDRGYHNEQFFGPGTRLTVL.

The chain combines TRBV29-1 with TRBJ2-7; D unresolved. V lost 4 bases, J lost 2 bases, and 9 bases lay in between. Germline loops: CDR1 SQVTM, CDR2 ANQGSEA. The CDR3 is made up of 12 amino acids. CDR3 amino acids: CSVGDRAYEQYF. The CDR3 DNA reads as TGCAGCGTTGGCGATCGCGCCTACGAGCAGTACTTC.

The chain has TRBV30 and TRBJ1-5, with TRBD1 as a possible D gene (5 bases). V was clipped by 2 bases and J by 2 bases, with 10 bases between them. CDR1 and CDR2 (germline): GTSNPN, SVGIG (reference sequence). This CDR3 comprises 14 residues. In nucleotides, the CDR3 is TGTGCCTGGAGTAAGGGGATAGGCAATCAGCCCCAGCATTTT. Amino acid sequence: CAWSKGIGNQPQHF.

This clone has only a few counts. This chain links TRBV7-9 with TRBJ2-3, with 13 bases aligning to TRBD2. The V gene end was trimmed by 4 bases and the J gene end by 3 bases; junction bases not matched to a gene: 1. This CDR3 is built from 15 residues. Germline loops: CDR1 SEHNR, CDR2 FQNEAQ (reference sequence). As DNA, the CDR3 is TGTGCCAGCAGCTCGGGACTAGCGGGAACAGATACGCAGTATTTT. It yields the protein CASSSGLAGTDTQYF.

As concerns this clone: An end of the junction does not agree with germline; a read error may underlie this. This chain joins TRBV6-6 and TRBJ2-7, with TRBD1 as a possible D gene (5 bases). Germline V gene data show CDR1 as MNHNY and CDR2 as SVGAGI (reference sequence). The CDR3 totals 13 residues. This chain's CDR3 is CAISVQGGYEQYF. The CDR3 region has the DNA TGTGCCATCAGTGTTCAGGGTGGGTACGAGCAGTACTTC.

This rearrangement joins TRBV5-1 to TRBJ2-3; D is perhaps TRBD2 (6 bases). The CDR3 runs to 15 residues. Germline V lookup: CDR1 SGHRS, CDR2 YFSETQ. V lost 5 bases and J 4 bases, leaving 17 bases between the germline ends. CDR3 residues: CASRTLTSWADTQYF. The CDR3 DNA sequence: TGCGCCAGCAGAACCCTGACTAGTTGGGCAGATACGCAGTATTTT.